These 2 T cell receptor beta chains were sequenced from one sample in a study of early T cells in non-severe SARS-CoV-2 infection. TCRdb recomputed calls from the 5' RACE reads with MiXCR, one row per CDR3 protein. This sample has some 66,000 distinct CDR3 sequences, with approximately 9.1% found just once. The sequenced sample consisted of whole blood. Receptor source: an adult who was a healthcare worker with PCR-confirmed SARS-CoV-2 infection or an uninfected control (not recorded which).

The V call is TRBV2, the J call TRBJ2-7, with 11 bases identical to TRBD2. The CDR3 consists of 14 residues. Per the germline V gene, CDR1 is SNHLY and CDR2 is FYNNEI. The V segment lost 6 bases and the J segment 3 bases; nucleotides outside the gene matches: 4. This chain's CDR3 is CASSNGLAGYEQYF. CDR3 DNA sequence: TGTGCCAGCAGCAACGGACTAGCGGGCTACGAGCAGTACTTC.

This clonotype was counted ten times or more. At one of its ends the junction is not consistent with the germline gene, which may arise from a read error. The V and J genes are TRBV3-1 and TRBJ2-1, with D unresolved. CDR1 LGHDT and CDR2 YNNKEL come from the germline V gene (reference sequence). The CDR3 covers 12 residues. CDR3 coding DNA: TGTGCCAGCAGCCAATCCATAACCAGCTCGGTCTTC. Translating it yields CASSQSITSSVF.